The 16 T cell receptor beta chains presented below share a single source sample, sequenced in a study of shared T cell receptors in the human thymus. TCRdb's copy holds only in-frame clones and misses some; the assay was immunoSEQ multiplex PCR. The sample lists hundreds of thousands of clones, 70% to 90% seen once, with 0.0095% to 0.013% in the top ten. These same data were also listed under a study on human thymus T cells.

Sequences were obtained from thymocytes. All receptors derive from a boy younger than two with a congenital heart defect.

The chain carries TRBV12-5 and TRBJ2-5; 7 nucleotides agree with TRBD2. From germline, CDR1 is LGHNT and CDR2 FRNRAP. The CDR3 is 17 residues long. The V gene end was trimmed by 6 bases and the J gene end by 0 bases; junction bases not matched to a gene: 13. For the CDR3, the DNA is TGTGCTAGTGGGCACAACTCAGCGGGATCGTACCAAGAGACCCAGTACTTC. Its translation: CASGHNSAGSYQETQYF. Full variable domain (missing parts from reference TRBV12-5 and TRBJ2-5): DARVTQTPRHKVTEMGQEVTMRCQPILGHNTVFWYRQTMMQGLELLAYFRNRAPLDDSGMPKDRFSAEMPDATLATLKIQPSEPRDSAVYFCASGHNSAGSYQETQYFGPGTRLLVL.

V is TRBV14 and J is TRBJ2-1; 7 nucleotides line up with TRBD2. The junction had 6 bases not matched to a gene; V was cut back by 0 bases and J by 4 bases. The CDR3 runs 16 residues. CDR1 and CDR2 from the germline V gene are SGHDN and FVKESK. CDR3 sequence (DNA): TGTGCCAGCAGCCAAGAGCCGCTAGCGGATTACAATGAGCAGTTCTTC. This encodes CASSQEPLADYNEQFF.

This chain links TRBV6-5 with TRBJ2-6; 7 bases map to TRBD2. Germline CDR1 and CDR2: MNHEY and SVGAGI. The CDR3 has 15 amino acids. After removal of 5 bases from V and 2 bases from J, the junction contained 3 bases not matched to a gene. The CDR3 DNA follows: TGTGCCAGCAGTCCGAGCGGGACTGGGGCCAACGTCCTGACTTTC. This sequence encodes CASSPSGTGANVLTF.

The chain employs TRBV15 and TRBJ2-1; 9 bases are a match to TRBD1. With 0 bases clipped from V and 8 bases from J, the junction kept 14 bases outside the gene matches. Germline V CDR1 and CDR2: LNHNV, YYDKDF (reference sequence). The CDR3 contains 18 residues. The CDR3 reads CATSRDTPPGQGVYEQFF. As DNA, the CDR3 is TGTGCCACCAGCAGAGATACCCCCCCGGGACAGGGAGTCTATGAGCAGTTCTTC.

The V call is TRBV4-1, the J call TRBJ2-2; 7 nucleotides match TRBD2. V dropped 4 bases and J dropped 0; count of bases not matched to a gene: 11. CDR3 length equals 18 residues. Per germline, CDR1 MGHRA and CDR2 YSYEKL. The CDR3 sequence is CASSRDEVGTTNTGELFF. The CDR3 DNA sequence: TGCGCCAGCAGCCGAGATGAGGTGGGGACTACGAACACCGGGGAGCTGTTTTTT.

This clone was seen a handful of times. The rearrangement uses TRBV9 and TRBJ2-1; perhaps TRBD2 as D (5 bases). The germline gives CDR1 SGDLS, CDR2 YYNGEE. Trimming took off 0 bases at V and 0 bases at J, with 19 bases between the two ends. The CDR3 contains 19 residues. The CDR3, as DNA: TGTGCCAGCAGCGTAGCGGACCTGCGAGGACTCCTCTCCTACAATGAGCAGTTCTTC. The encoded protein is CASSVADLRGLLSYNEQFF.

This chain joins TRBV9 and TRBJ1-1; possibly TRBD1 for D (5 bases). The CDR3 is 13 amino acids. The ends were cut back, 7 bases at V and 1 base at J, with 11 bases in the middle. Germline V lookup: CDR1 SGDLS, CDR2 YYNGEE. The CDR3 DNA reads TGTGCCAGCGGTGGGGCCTCGAACACTGAAGCTTTCTTT. Protein: CASGGASNTEAFF.

CDR3: CASSSPTGGSYEQYF. CDR3 nucleotides: TGTGCCAGCAGCTCCCCGACAGGGGGGTCCTACGAGCAGTACTTC. V is TRBV7-9 and J is TRBJ2-7; TRBD1 matches at 9 bases. This CDR3 region has 15 residues. V lost 4 bases, J lost 1 base, and 5 bases stayed unmatched. Germline CDR1 and CDR2: SEHNR and FQNEAQ (reference sequence).

This clone was observed a handful of times. The chain uses TRBV2 and TRBJ2-7, with 9 bases fitting TRBD2. From germline, CDR1 is SNHLY and CDR2 FYNNEI. V was pared by 5 bases and J by 3 bases, with 2 bases of the junction left unmatched. The CDR3 runs to 13 residues. The CDR3 sequence is CASSLAGDYEQYF. For the CDR3, the DNA is TGTGCCAGCAGTTTAGCGGGAGACTACGAGCAGTACTTC.

J is TRBJ1-5 and V is TRBV7-8, with TRBD1 identical over 9 bases. Germline V CDR1 and CDR2: SGHVS, FQNEAQ. The CDR3 extends over 16 amino acids. The trim removed 4 bases at V and 10 bases at J, leaving 14 bases unmatched. In DNA, the CDR3 is TGTGCCAGCAGCTGCTCGCACCCGGGACAGGGAGACCCCCAGCATTTT. The encoded protein is CASSCSHPGQGDPQHF.

The rearrangement links TRBV4-3 to TRBJ2-7, with 11 positions matching TRBD2. Germline loops: CDR1 LGHNA, CDR2 YSLEER. The CDR3 spans 17 residues. J lost 2 bases, V lost 1 base, and 7 bases had no gene match. The CDR3 spells CASSQAPTSGDAYEQYF. CDR3 sequence (DNA): TGCGCCAGCAGCCAAGCACCGACTAGCGGGGATGCCTACGAGCAGTACTTC.

This rearrangement joins TRBV30 to TRBJ2-2, with D unresolved. This CDR3 has 11 residues. Between the trimmed V and J ends, which lost 3 bases and 8 bases, there was a span of 7 bases. In germline, CDR1 is GTSNPN, CDR2 SVGIG (reference sequence). The CDR3 region is CAWSVTGELFF. In DNA, the CDR3 is TGTGCCTGGAGCGTCACAGGGGAGCTGTTTTTT.

The chain couples TRBV11-2 to TRBJ2-1; 8 nucleotides agree with TRBD2. The CDR3 is 18 amino acids. J lost 6 bases, V lost 0 bases, and 13 bases had no gene match. From germline, CDR1 is SGHAT and CDR2 FQNNGV. Here the CDR3 DNA reads TGTGCCAGCAGCTTAGAGGCCCCCCGGGGACTAGAAGTCAATGAGCAGTTCTTC. This codes for CASSLEAPRGLEVNEQFF.

The rearrangement uses TRBV6-6 and TRBJ2-7; a possible D gene is TRBD1 (6 bases). Germline CDR1 and CDR2: MNHNY and SVGAGI (reference sequence). V was trimmed by 6 bases and J by 2 bases, leaving 11 bases between them. The CDR3 length is 13 residues. Here the CDR3 reads CASRHRQAYEQYF. The DNA of the CDR3 is TGTGCCAGCAGGCATCGACAGGCCTACGAGCAGTACTTC.

The J gene is TRBJ2-3, the V gene TRBV19; a possible D gene is TRBD1 (6 bases). The V gene lost 6 bases and the J gene lost 5 bases, with 12 bases spanning the gap. Per germline, CDR1 LNHDA and CDR2 SQIVND (reference sequence). The CDR3 consists of 13 residues. CDR3 region: CASRWGRGDTQYF. The CDR3 bases are TGTGCCAGTAGGTGGGGGCGTGGAGATACGCAGTATTTT. The whole variable domain, remainder taken from reference TRBV19 and TRBJ2-3, is DGGITQSPKYLFRKEGQNVTLSCEQNLNHDAMYWYRQDPGQGLRLIYYSQIVNDFQKGDIAEGYSVSREKKESFPLTVTSAQKNPTAFYLCASRWGRGDTQYFGPGTRLTVL.

This clone was observed once. The rearrangement links TRBV28 to TRBJ2-1, with D possibly TRBD2 on 5 matching bases. The germline V gene encodes CDR1 MDHEN and CDR2 SYDVKM. V was pared by 3 bases and J by 0 bases, with 9 bases between. There are 15 residues in the CDR3. Here the CDR3 DNA reads TGTGCCAGCAGTTTTTCTAGCTACTCCTACAATGAGCAGTTCTTC. It translates to CASSFSSYSYNEQFF.